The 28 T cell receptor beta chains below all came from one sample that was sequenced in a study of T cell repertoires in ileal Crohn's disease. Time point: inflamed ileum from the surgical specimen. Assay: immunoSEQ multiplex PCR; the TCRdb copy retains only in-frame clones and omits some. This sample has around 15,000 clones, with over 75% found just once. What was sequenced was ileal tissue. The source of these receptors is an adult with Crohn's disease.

In DNA, the CDR3 is TGTGCCAGCAGTGAAGGCGGGGCAGGGGCCTACGAGCAGTACTTC. It codes for CASSEGGAGAYEQYF. The J gene is TRBJ2-7, the V gene TRBV6-1; D possibly uses TRBD1 or TRBD2 (6 bases each). CDR3 length: 15 amino acids. V lost 1 base and J 2 bases, leaving 12 bases between the germline ends. The germline V gene encodes CDR1 MNHNS and CDR2 SASEGT.

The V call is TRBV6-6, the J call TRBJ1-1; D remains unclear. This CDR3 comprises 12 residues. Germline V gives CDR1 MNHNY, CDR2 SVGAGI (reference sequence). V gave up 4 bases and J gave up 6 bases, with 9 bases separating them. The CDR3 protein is CASSSRLAEAFF. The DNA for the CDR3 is TGTGCCAGCAGTTCCCGACTAGCTGAAGCTTTCTTT.

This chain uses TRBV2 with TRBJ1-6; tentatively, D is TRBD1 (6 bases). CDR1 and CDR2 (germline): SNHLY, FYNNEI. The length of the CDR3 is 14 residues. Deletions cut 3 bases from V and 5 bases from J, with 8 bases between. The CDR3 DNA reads TGTGCCAGCAGTGAGGCAGGGGATAATTCACCCCTCCACTTT. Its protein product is CASSEAGDNSPLHF.

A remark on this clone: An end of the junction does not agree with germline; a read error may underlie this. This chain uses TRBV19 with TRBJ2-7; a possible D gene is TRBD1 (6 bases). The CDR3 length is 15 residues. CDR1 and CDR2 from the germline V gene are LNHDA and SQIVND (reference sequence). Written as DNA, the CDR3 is TGTGCCAGTAGTATTGTTGGGACACGGAGCCTGTGGGTGCACTTC. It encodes CASSIVGTRSLWVHF. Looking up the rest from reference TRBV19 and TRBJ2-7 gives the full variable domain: DGGITQSPKYLFRKEGQNVTLSCEQNLNHDAMYWYRQDPGQGLRLIYYSQIVNDFQKGDIAEGYSVSREKKESFPLTVTSAQKNPTAFYLCASSIVGTRSLWVHFGPGTRLTVT.

Written as DNA, the CDR3 is TGTGCCAGTAGTAGTAGACATGGAGTAACCAGCGAGCAGTACTTC. As protein: CASSSRHGVTSEQYF. V is TRBV19 and J is TRBJ2-7; D ambiguous. Trimming pared 4 bases from V and 6 bases from J, leaving 19 bases between. The CDR3 spans 15 residues. The germline V gene encodes CDR1 LNHDA and CDR2 SQIVND (reference sequence). Using reference TRBV19 and TRBJ2-7 for the parts outside the CDR3, the full variable domain is DGGITQSPKYLFRKEGQNVTLSCEQNLNHDAMYWYRQDPGQGLRLIYYSQIVNDFQKGDIAEGYSVSREKKESFPLTVTSAQKNPTAFYLCASSSRHGVTSEQYFGPGTRLTVT.

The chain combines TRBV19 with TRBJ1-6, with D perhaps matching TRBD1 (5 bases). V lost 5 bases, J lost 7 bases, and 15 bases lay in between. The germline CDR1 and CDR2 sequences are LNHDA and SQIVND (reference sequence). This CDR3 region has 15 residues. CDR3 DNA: TGTGCCAGTAGTTCGGGACCCCGAGGGAATTCACCCCTCCACTTT. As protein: CASSSGPRGNSPLHF.

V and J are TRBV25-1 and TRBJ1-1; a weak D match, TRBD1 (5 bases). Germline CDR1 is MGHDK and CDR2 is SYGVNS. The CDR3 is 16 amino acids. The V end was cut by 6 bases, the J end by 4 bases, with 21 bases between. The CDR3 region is CASSQGNFDWGTEAFF. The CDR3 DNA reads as TGTGCCAGCAGCCAGGGCAATTTCGATTGGGGCACTGAAGCTTTCTTT.

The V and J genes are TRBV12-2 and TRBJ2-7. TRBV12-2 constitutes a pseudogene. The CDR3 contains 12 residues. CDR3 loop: CASRLISYEQYF. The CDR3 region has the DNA TGTGCAAGTCGCCTCATTTCCTACGAGCAGTACTTC.

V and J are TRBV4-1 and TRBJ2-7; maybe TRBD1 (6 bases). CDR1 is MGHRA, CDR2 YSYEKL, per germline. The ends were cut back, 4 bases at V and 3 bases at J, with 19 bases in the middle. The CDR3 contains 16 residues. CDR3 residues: CASSPHRQDDFYEQYF. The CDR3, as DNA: TGCGCCAGCAGCCCCCACAGACAGGACGATTTCTACGAGCAGTACTTC.

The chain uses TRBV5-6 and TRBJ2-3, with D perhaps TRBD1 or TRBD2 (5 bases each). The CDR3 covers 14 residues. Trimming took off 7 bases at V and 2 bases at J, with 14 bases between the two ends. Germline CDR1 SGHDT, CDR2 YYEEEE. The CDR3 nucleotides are TGTGCCAGCGTCCGGGGACGAAACACAGATACGCAGTATTTT. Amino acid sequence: CASVRGRNTDTQYF.

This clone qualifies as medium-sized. The CDR3 nucleotides read TGTGCCAGCAGCTTACTGACAGGGCCTGGCGGCTACACCTTC. Translation: CASSLLTGPGGYTF. The chain carries TRBV7-9 and TRBJ1-2, with 7 bases lining up with TRBD1. The V gene end was trimmed by 2 bases and the J gene end by 8 bases; junction bases not matched to a gene: 8. The V gene's germline CDR1 is SEHNR and CDR2 FQNEAQ (reference sequence). The CDR3 spans 14 residues.

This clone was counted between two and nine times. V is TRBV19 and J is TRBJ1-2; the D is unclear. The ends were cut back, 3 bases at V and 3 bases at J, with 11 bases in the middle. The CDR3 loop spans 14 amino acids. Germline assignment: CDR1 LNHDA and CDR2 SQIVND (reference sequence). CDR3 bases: TGTGCCAGTAGTATGCTGGACGGAGACTATGGCTACACCTTC. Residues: CASSMLDGDYGYTF.

CDR3: CASSLDVGAIYEQYF. DNA for the CDR3: TGCGCCAGCAGCTTGGATGTGGGAGCGATCTACGAGCAGTACTTC. V usage is TRBV5-1 and J usage is TRBJ2-7; TRBD2 is a possible D gene (5 bases). V lost 0 bases to trimming and J lost 3 bases, with 13 bases between them. The germline CDR1 and CDR2 sequences are SGHRS and YFSETQ. CDR3 size: 15 residues.

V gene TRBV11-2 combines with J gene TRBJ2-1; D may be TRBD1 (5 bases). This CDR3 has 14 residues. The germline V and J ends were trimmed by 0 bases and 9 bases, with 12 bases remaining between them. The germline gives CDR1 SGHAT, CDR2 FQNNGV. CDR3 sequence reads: CASSLDSLRGEQFF. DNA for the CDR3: TGTGCCAGCAGCTTAGATTCCCTTAGGGGTGAGCAGTTCTTC.

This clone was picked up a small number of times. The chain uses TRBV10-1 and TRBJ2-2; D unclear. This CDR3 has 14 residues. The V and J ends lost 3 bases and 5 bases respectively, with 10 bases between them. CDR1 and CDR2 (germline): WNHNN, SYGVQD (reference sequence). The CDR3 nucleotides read TGCGCCAGCAGTGAAGTGAAGCTAACCGGGGAGCTGTTTTTT. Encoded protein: CASSEVKLTGELFF.

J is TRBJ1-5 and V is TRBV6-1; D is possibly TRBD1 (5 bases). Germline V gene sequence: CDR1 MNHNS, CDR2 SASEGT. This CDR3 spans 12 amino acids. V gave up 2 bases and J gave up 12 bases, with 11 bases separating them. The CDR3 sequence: CASSEIRDLQHF. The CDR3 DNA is TGTGCCAGCAGTGAAATCCGGGACCTCCAGCATTTT.

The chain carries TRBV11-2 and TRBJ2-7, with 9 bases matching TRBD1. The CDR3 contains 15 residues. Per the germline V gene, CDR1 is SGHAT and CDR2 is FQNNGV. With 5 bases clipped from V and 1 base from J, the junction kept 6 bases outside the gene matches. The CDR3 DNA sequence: TGTGCCAGCAGCCTCCGGGACAGGGCGTCCTACGAGCAGTACTTC. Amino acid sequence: CASSLRDRASYEQYF.

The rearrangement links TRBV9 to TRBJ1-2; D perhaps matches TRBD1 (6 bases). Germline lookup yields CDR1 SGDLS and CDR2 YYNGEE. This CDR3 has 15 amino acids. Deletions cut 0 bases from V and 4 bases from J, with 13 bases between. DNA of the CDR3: TGTGCCAGCAGCGTAGCTACTGGGGGCGGCTATGGCTACACCTTC. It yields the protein CASSVATGGGYGYTF.

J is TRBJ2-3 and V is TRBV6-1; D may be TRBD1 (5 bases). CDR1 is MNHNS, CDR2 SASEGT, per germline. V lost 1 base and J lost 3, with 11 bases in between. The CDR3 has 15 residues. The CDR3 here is CASSEVPGWTDTQYF. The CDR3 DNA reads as TGTGCCAGCAGTGAAGTCCCAGGGTGGACAGATACGCAGTATTTT.

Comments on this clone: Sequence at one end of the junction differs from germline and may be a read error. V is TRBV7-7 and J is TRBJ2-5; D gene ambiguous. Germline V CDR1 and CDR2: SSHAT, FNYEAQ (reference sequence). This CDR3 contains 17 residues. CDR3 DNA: TGTGCTAGCAGCCGATGGACGTCGTCGGTGGAACAAGAGACCCAGTACTTC. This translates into CASSRWTSSVEQETQYF.

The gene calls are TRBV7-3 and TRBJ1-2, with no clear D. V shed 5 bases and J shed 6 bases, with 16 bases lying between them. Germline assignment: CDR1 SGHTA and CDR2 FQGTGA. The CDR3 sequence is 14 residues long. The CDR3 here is CASSPFRGRHGYTF. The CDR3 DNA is TGTGCCAGCAGCCCATTTCGTGGCAGACATGGCTACACCTTC.

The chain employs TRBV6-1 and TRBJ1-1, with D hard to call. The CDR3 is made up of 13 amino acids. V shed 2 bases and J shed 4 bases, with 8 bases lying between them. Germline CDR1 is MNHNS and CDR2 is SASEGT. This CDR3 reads CASSELPGTEAFF. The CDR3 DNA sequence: TGTGCCAGCAGTGAACTCCCAGGCACTGAAGCTTTCTTT.

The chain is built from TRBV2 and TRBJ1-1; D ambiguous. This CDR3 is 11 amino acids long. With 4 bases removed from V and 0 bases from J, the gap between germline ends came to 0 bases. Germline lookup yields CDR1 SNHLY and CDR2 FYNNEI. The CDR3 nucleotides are TGTGCCAGCAGTGTGAACACTGAAGCTTTCTTT. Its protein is CASSVNTEAFF.

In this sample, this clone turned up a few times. The CDR3 protein is CASSLGDGGNTEAFF. The CDR3 region has the DNA TGCGCCAGCAGCTTGGGCGACGGTGGCAACACTGAAGCTTTCTTT. The chain joins TRBV5-1 to TRBJ1-1, with D unresolved. Germline CDR1 is SGHRS and CDR2 is YFSETQ. The CDR3 has 15 amino acids. The V gene lost 0 bases and the J gene lost 2 bases, with 11 bases spanning the gap.

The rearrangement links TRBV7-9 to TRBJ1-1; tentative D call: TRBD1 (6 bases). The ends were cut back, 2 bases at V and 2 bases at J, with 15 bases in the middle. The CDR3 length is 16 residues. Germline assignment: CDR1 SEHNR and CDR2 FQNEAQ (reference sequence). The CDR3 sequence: CASSLSPGAINTEAFF. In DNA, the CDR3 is TGTGCCAGCAGCTTATCTCCAGGGGCGATAAACACTGAAGCTTTCTTT.

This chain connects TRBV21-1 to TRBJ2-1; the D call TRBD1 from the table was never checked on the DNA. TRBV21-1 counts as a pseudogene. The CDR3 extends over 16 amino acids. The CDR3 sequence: CASSHRDRGEYNEQFF. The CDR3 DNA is TGTGCCAGCAGCCATCGAGACAGGGGGGAATACAATGAGCAGTTCTTC.

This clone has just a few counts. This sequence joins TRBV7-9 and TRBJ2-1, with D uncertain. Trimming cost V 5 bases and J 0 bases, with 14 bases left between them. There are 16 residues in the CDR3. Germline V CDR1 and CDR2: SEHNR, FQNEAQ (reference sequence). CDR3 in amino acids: CASSTYAVSSYNEQFF. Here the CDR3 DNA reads TGTGCCAGCAGCACGTACGCAGTAAGCTCCTACAATGAGCAGTTCTTC.

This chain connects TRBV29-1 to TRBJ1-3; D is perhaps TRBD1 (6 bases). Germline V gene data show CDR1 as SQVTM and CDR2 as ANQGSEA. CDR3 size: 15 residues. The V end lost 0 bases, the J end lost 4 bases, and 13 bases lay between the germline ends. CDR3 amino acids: CSVEDLAGGGNTIYF. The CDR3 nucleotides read TGCAGCGTTGAAGATCTTGCCGGGGGCGGAAACACCATATATTTT.